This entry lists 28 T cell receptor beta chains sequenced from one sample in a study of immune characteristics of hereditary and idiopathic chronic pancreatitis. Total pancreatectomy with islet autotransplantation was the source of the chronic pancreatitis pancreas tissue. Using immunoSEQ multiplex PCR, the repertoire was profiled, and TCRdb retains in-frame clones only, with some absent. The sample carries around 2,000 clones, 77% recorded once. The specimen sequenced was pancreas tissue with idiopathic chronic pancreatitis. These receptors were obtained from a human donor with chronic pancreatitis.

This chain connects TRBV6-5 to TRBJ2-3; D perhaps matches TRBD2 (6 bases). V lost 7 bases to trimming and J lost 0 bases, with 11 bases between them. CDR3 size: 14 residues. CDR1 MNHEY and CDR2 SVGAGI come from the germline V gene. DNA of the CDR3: TGTGCCAGCAAGGGGCGGGATAGCACAGATACGCAGTATTTT. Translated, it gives CASKGRDSTDTQYF.

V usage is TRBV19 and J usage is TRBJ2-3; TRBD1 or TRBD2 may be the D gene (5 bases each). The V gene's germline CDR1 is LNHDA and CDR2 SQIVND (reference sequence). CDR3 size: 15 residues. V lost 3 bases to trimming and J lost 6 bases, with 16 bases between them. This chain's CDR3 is CASSIKVGRDDTQYF. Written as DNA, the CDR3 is TGTGCCAGTAGTATTAAGGTGGGCAGGGACGATACGCAGTATTTT.

The CDR3 loop is CSITGQMNTEAFF. The CDR3 region has the DNA TGCAGCATAACAGGCCAAATGAACACTGAAGCTTTCTTT. The V call is TRBV29-1, the J call TRBJ1-1, with D possibly matching TRBD1 (5 bases). Germline V gene lookup returns CDR1 SQVTM and CDR2 ANQGSEA. CDR3 length: 13 residues. V lost 8 bases to trimming and J lost 0 bases, with 13 bases between them. Combining the CDR3 with reference TRBV29-1 and TRBJ1-1 gives the whole variable domain SAVISQKPSRDICQRGTSLTIQCQVDSQVTMMFWYRQQPGQSLTLIATANQGSEATYESGFVIDKFPISRPNLTFSTLTVSNMSPEDSSIYLCSITGQMNTEAFFGQGTRLTVV.

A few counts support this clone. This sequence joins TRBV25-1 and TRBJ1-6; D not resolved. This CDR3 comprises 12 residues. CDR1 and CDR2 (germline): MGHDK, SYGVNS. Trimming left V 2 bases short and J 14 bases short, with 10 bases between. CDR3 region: CASSEGDLSLHF. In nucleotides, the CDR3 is TGTGCCAGCAGTGAAGGGGATCTATCCCTCCACTTT.

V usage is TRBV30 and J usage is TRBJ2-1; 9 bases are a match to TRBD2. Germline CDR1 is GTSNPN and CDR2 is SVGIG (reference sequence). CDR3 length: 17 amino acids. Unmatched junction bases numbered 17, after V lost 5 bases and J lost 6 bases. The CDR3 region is CAWGGDAGGPSSNEQFF. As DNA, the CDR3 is TGTGCCTGGGGAGGAGATGCGGGAGGGCCGAGCAGCAATGAGCAGTTCTTC.

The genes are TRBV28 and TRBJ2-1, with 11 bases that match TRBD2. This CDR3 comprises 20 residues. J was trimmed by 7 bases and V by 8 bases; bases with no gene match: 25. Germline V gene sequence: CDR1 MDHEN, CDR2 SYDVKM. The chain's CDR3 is CASLTPIQGLAGGPRNEQFF. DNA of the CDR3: TGTGCCAGCTTAACACCAATACAGGGGTTAGCGGGAGGGCCGCGGAATGAGCAGTTCTTC.

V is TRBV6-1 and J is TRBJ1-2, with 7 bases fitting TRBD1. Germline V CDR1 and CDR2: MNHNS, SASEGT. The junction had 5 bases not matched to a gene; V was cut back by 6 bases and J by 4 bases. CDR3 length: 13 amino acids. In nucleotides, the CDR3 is TGTGCCAGCAGAGGGGGACAGTTCTATGGCTACACCTTC. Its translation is CASRGGQFYGYTF.

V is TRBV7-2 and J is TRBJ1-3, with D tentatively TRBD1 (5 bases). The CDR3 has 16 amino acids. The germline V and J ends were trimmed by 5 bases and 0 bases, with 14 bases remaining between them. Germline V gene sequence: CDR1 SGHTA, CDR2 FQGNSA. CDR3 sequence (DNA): TGTGCCAGCAGCATCAGGGTAGGGGACTCTGGAAACACCATATATTTT. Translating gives CASSIRVGDSGNTIYF. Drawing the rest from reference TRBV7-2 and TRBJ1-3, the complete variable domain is GAGVSQSPSNKVTEKGKDVELRCDPISGHTALYWYRQSLGQGLEFLIYFQGNSAPDKSGLPSDRFSAERTGGSVSTLTIQRTQQEDSAVYLCASSIRVGDSGNTIYFGEGSWLTVV.

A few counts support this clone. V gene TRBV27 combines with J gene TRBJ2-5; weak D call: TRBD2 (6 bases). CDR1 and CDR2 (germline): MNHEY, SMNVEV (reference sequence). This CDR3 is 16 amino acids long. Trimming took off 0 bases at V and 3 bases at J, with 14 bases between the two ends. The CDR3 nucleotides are TGTGCCAGCAGTTTATCCGGGAGAAGTACTAAAGAGACCCAGTACTTC. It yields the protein CASSLSGRSTKETQYF.

CDR3 protein: CAGSTGTKKNIQYF. Here the CDR3 DNA reads TGTGCGGGCTCCACCGGGACAAAGAAAAACATTCAGTACTTC. The gene calls are TRBV27 and TRBJ2-4; tentative D call: TRBD1 (6 bases). CDR3 length: 14 amino acids. In germline, CDR1 is MNHEY, CDR2 SMNVEV (reference sequence).

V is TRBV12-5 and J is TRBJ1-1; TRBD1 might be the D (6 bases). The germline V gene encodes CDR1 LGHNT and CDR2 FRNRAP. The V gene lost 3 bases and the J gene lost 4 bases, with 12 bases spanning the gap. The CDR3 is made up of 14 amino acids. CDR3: CASGLETGFTEAFF. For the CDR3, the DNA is TGTGCTAGTGGTTTAGAAACAGGGTTCACTGAAGCTTTCTTT.

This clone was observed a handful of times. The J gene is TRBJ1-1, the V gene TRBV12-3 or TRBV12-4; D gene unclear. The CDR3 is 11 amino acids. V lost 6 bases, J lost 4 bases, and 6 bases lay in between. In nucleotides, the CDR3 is TGTGCCAGCAGCAGCCCCACTGAAGCTTTCTTT. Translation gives CASSSPTEAFF.

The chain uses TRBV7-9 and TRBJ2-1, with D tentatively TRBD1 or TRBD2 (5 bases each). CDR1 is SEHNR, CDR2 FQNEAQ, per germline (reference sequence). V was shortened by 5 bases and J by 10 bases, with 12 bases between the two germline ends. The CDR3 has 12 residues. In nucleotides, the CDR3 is TGTGCCAGCAGCCCTTGGGACCGGGAGCAGTTCTTC. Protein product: CASSPWDREQFF.

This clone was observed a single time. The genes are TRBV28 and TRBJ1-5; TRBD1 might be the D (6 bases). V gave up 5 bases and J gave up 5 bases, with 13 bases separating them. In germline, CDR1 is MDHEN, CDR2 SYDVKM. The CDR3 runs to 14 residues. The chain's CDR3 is CASSPGTQHQPQHF. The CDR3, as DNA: TGTGCCAGCAGTCCCGGGACACAGCATCAGCCCCAGCATTTT.

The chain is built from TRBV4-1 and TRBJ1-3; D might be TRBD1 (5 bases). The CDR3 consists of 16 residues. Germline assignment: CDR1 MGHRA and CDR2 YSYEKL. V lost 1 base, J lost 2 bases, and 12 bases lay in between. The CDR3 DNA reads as TGCGCCAGCAGCCAAGTACCGGGACTTGCTGGAAACACCATATATTTT. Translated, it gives CASSQVPGLAGNTIYF.

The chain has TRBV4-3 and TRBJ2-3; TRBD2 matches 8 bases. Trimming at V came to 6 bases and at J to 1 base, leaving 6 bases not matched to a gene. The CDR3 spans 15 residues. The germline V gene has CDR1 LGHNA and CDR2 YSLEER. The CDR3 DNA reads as TGCGCCAGCAGGGAATCGGGGGGGGGCACAGATACGCAGTATTTT. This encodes CASRESGGGTDTQYF.

The CDR3 loop is CASSLVGNTEAFF. CDR3 in DNA: TGTGCCAGCAGTTTAGTCGGGAACACTGAAGCTTTCTTT. The chain uses TRBV12-3 or TRBV12-4 and TRBJ1-1; D is ambiguous. CDR3 length: 13 amino acids. Trimming pared 1 base from V and 1 base from J, leaving 4 bases between.

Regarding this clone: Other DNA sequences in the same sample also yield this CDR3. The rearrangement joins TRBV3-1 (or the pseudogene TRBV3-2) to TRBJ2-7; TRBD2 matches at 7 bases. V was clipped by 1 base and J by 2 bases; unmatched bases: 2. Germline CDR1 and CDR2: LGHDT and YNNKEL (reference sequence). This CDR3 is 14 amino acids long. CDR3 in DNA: TGTGCCAGCAGCCAAGGAGCGGGGACCTACGAGCAGTACTTC. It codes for CASSQGAGTYEQYF.

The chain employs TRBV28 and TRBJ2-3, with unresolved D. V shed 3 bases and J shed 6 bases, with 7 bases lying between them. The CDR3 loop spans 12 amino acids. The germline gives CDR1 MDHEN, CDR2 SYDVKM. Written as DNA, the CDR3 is TGTGCCAGCAGTTTGGAGTATGATACGCAGTATTTT. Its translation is CASSLEYDTQYF.

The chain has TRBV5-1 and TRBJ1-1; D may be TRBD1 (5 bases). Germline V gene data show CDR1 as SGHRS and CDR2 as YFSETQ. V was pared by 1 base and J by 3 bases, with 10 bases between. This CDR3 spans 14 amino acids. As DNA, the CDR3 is TGCGCCAGCAGCTTGAATCGGGGGGACACTGAAGCTTTCTTT. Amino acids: CASSLNRGDTEAFF.

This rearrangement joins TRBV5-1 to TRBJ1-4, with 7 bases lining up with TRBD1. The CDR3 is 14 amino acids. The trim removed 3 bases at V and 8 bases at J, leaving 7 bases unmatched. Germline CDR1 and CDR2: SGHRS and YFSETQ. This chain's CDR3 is CASSSAPGQEKLFF. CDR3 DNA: TGCGCCAGCAGCTCAGCCCCGGGACAGGAAAAACTGTTTTTT.

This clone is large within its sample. CDR3 protein: CASRLIEERRIAFF. The CDR3 bases are TGTGCAAGTCGCTTGATCGAGGAGCGGAGGATAGCTTTCTTT. J is TRBJ1-1 and V is TRBV12-2. TRBV12-2 is a known pseudogene. CDR3 length: 14 amino acids.

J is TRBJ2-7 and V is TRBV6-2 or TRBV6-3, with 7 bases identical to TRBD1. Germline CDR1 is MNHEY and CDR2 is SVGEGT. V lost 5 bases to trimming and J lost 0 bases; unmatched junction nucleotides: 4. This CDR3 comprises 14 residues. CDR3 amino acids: CASSEGTASYEQYF. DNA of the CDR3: TGTGCCAGCAGTGAGGGGACAGCCTCCTACGAGCAGTACTTC.

CDR3 sequence reads: CASSFSAEAFF. The CDR3 coding sequence is TGTGCCAGCAGCTTTTCAGCGGAAGCTTTCTTT. V is TRBV5-6 and J is TRBJ1-1; D gene uncertain. The V gene lost 2 bases and the J gene lost 8 bases, with 7 bases spanning the gap. Looked up from germline, CDR1 is SGHDT and CDR2 is YYEEEE. This CDR3 is built from 11 residues.

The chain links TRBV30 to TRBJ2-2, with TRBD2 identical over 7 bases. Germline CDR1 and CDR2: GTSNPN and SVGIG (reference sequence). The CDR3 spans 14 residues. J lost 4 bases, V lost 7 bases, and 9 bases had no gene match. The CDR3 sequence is CASSRESGTGELFF. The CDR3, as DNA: TGTGCCTCCTCGCGGGAGTCCGGCACCGGGGAGCTGTTTTTT.

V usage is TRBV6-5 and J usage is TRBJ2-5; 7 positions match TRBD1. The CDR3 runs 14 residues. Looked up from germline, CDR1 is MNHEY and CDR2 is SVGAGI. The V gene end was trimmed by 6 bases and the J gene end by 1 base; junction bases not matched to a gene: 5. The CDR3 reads CASRRTGAQETQYF. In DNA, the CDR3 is TGTGCCAGCAGAAGAACAGGGGCCCAAGAGACCCAGTACTTC.

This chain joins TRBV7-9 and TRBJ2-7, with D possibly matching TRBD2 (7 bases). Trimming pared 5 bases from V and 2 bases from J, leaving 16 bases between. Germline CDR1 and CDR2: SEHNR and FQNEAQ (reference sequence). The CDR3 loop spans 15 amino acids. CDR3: CASSRKRGGAYEQYF. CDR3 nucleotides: TGTGCCAGCAGCCGAAAAAGGGGGGGAGCCTACGAGCAGTACTTC.

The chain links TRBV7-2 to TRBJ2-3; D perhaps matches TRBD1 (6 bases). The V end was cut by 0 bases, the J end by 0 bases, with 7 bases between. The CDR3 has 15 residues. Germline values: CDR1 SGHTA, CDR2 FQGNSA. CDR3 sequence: CASSLAGASTDTQYF. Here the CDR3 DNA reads TGTGCCAGCAGCTTAGCGGGGGCTAGCACAGATACGCAGTATTTT.